This T cell receptor beta chain was identified during a study of blood T cells in healthy people across ages. Study-wide points: When set beside aged donors, long-lived donors presented more naive CD4+ cells and higher diversity. Shifts in expanded clonotypes may have been confounded by donor CMV status, which was unknown.

As concerns this clonotype: Its antigen remains unidentified.

Through a sample-barcoded 5' primer and a J-beta primer mix, a second PCR was run for roughly 6 to 11 cycles. One entry per CDR3 protein results from TCRdb running MiXCR on the 5' RACE reads. Among about 680,000 distinct CDR3 sequences listed, 45% to 50% were seen once. Donors were systemically healthy Caucasian individuals from Russia aged 6 to 90 years. This TCR came from a woman aged 60 to 75 in good health. Sequencing was done on a sample of blood.

Here the CDR3 DNA reads TGTGCCAGCAGCCGGACAGGGGAAACCTACGAGCAGTACTTC. Residues: CASSRTGETYEQYF. The genes are TRBV12-3 or TRBV12-4 and TRBJ2-7, with TRBD1 matching 9 bases. V lost 6 bases, J lost 2 bases, and 5 bases stayed unmatched. The CDR3 extends over 14 amino acids.